Described below is a single T cell receptor beta chain sequence and its context. Its target is not known. This entry comes from a study of cytomegalovirus exposure and HLA in healthy donors. Whole-study results and caveats: Reportedly, TCR beta sequences accurately predicted HLA-A and HLA-B alleles in most subjects. In a later analysis, TCR beta V- and J-gene trimming was associated with a missense DCLRE1C variant.

13 Jbeta primers and 60 Vbeta primers were used for the PCR. Data came from immunoSEQ multiplex PCR; TCRdb stores just in-frame clones and leaves some out. This repertoire includes 90,000 to 100,000 clones. Sequencing input: PBMCs. The TCR originated in a woman in her twenties or thirties in good health and CMV-seronegative.

The CDR3: CASSLGRGMNTEAFF. The CDR3 nucleotides read TGCGCCAGCAGCTTGGGACGGGGTATGAACACTGAAGCTTTCTTT. The chain couples TRBV5-1 to TRBJ1-1; unclear D gene. The V end lost 0 bases, the J end lost 0 bases, and 9 bases lay between the germline ends. This CDR3 contains 15 residues. CDR1 and CDR2 (germline): SGHRS, YFSETQ.